This TCR beta chain appears in the sequencing data of a study of blood T cells in healthy people across ages. The authors ran a second PCR of 7 to 11 cycles using a sample-barcoded 5' primer and a J-beta primer mix. Each cDNA molecule carried a tag from a template-switch adaptor that contained 12 random nucleotides. One entry per CDR3 protein results from TCRdb running MiXCR on the 5' RACE reads. The profile shows about 1,400,000 distinct CDR3 sequences, 42% of them singletons. The origin of this receptor is a woman between 18 and 29 years old in good health. Input material: blood.

The CDR3 DNA is TGCAGTGCTAGAGAATCGACAGGGTGGTTGAACACTGAAGCTTTCTTT. Translated, it gives CSARESTGWLNTEAFF. The V and J genes are TRBV20-1 and TRBJ1-1; 7 positions agree with TRBD1. Unmatched junction bases numbered 7, after V lost 0 bases and J lost 0 bases. Germline assignment: CDR1 DFQATT and CDR2 SNEGSKA (reference sequence). This CDR3 region has 16 residues.